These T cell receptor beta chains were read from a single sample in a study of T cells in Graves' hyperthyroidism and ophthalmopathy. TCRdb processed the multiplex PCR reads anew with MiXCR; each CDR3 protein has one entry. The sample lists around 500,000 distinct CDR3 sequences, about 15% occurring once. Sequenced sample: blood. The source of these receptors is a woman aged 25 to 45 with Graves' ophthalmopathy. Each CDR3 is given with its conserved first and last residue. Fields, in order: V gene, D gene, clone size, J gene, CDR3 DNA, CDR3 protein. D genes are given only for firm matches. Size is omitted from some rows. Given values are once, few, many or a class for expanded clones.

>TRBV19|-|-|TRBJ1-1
TGTGCCAGTGGGGCTATTGAAGCTTTCTTT
CASGAIEAFF
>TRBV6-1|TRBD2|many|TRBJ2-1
TGTGCCAGCAGTAAGACTAGCGGAGAGTTCAATGAGCAGTTCTTC
CASSKTSGEFNEQFF
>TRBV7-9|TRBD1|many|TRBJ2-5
TGTGCCAGCAGTTCAGGACAGGGACAGACCCAGTACTTC
CASSSGQGQTQYF
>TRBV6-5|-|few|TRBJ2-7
TGTGCCAGCAGTTACGGACAGAGCCCATACGAGCAGTACTTC
CASSYGQSPYEQYF
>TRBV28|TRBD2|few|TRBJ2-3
TGTGCCAGCAGTTTCGGGAGGTCGCAGTATTTT
CASSFGRSQYF
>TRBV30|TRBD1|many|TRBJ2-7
TGTGCCTGGAGTTCGGGGACAGGGTCCTACGAGCAGTACTTC
CAWSSGTGSYEQYF
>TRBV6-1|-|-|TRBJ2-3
TGTGCCAGCAGTTGGGGGGGCAGGGATACGCAGTATTTT
CASSWGGRDTQYF
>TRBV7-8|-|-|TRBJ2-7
TGTGCCAGCAGCTTAGTGCGGGTAGCCTGCGAGCAGTACTTC
CASSLVRVACEQYF
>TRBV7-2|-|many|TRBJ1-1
TGTGCCAGCATAGCCGGGGGCGCGAACACTGAAGCTTTCTTT
CASIAGGANTEAFF
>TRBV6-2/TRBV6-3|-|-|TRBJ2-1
TGTGCCAGCAGCCGCGGGACCCAATCCACCTACAATGAGCAGTTCTTC
CASSRGTQSTYNEQFF
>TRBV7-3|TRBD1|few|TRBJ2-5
TGTGCCAGCAGCGCCGACAGGGAAAAGACCCAGTACTTC
CASSADREKTQYF
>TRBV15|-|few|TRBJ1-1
TGTGCCACCAGCAGAGTTGTAAGGGGGACTGAAGCTTTCTTT
CATSRVVRGTEAFF
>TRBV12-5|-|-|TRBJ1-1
TGTGCTAGTGGTTTGCGGGGGACTGAAGCTTTCTTT
CASGLRGTEAFF
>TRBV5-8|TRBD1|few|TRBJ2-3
TGTGCCAGCAGCCTGATACAGGGGTCCCCAGATACGCAGTATTTT
CASSLIQGSPDTQYF
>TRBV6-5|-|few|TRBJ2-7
TGTGTCAGCAGTTACTGGGCTAGGGCTAGTTACGAGCAGTACTTC
CVSSYWARASYEQYF
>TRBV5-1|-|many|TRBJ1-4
TGCGCCAGCAGCTTGATGGAGCGGAATGAAAAACTGTTTTTT
CASSLMERNEKLFF
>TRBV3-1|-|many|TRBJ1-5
TGTGCCAGCAGCCAAGGGCAGAATAGCAATCAGCCCCAGCATTTT
CASSQGQNSNQPQHF
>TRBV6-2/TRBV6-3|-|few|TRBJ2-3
TGTGCCAGCAGTTACCGAAACCTTGGGGATACGCAGTATTTT
CASSYRNLGDTQYF
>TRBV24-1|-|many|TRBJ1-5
TGTGCCACCAGGCCCGGGGCTGGGGGCAATCAGCCCCAGCATTTT
CATRPGAGGNQPQHF
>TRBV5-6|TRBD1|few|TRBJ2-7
TGTGCCAGCAGGACAGGGGCTTCCGGCGAGCAGTACTTC
CASRTGASGEQYF
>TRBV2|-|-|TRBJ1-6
TGTGCCAGCCAAGATACAGGGAGCTCCTATAATTCACCCCTCCACTTT
CASQDTGSSYNSPLHF
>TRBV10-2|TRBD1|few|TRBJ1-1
TGCGCCAGCAGGGGGACAGGGGACACTGAAGCTTTCTTT
CASRGTGDTEAFF